A selection of T cell receptor beta chains follows, all from one sample in a study of OX40 agonist ivuxolimab in advanced cancers. Clones were sequenced by immunoSEQ multiplex PCR, and TCRdb holds only the in-frame ones, with some missing. The sample has about 79,000 clones; about nine tenths are singletons. This specimen was CD4+ or CD8+ T cells sorted from blood, taken in a trial of the OX40 agonist ivuxolimab. These receptors all come from an adult with an advanced solid tumor such as melanoma, head and neck, liver or kidney cancer. CDR3s include the opening cysteine and the closing phenylalanine or tryptophan. Fields, in order: CDR3 protein, CDR3 DNA, V gene, clone size, J gene, D gene. The D gene is left open where the match is weak. Some rows mark clone size as missing; the rest say once, few, many or name a class of expanded clone.

CDR3: CASSFGQTYEQYF
DNA: TGCGCCAGCAGCTTCGGACAGACCTACGAGCAGTACTTC
V: TRBV5-1
size: NA
J: TRBJ2-7
D: NA

CDR3: CASSIRRGSEAFF
DNA: TGTGCCAGTAGTATTCGGCGAGGATCTGAAGCTTTCTTT
V: TRBV19
size: NA
J: TRBJ1-1
D: NA

CDR3: CASRLEGTGNTIYF
DNA: TGTGCCAGTAGACTAGAGGGTACCGGAAACACCATATATTTT
V: TRBV19
size: NA
J: TRBJ1-3
D: NA

CDR3: CASSLRGYGYTF
DNA: TGTGCCAGCAGCCTCAGGGGTTATGGATACACCTTC
V: TRBV9
size: NA
J: TRBJ1-2
D: NA

CDR3: CASRSRGQLEFF
DNA: TGTGCCAGCAGGTCCCGGGGACAGCTGGAATTCTTC
V: TRBV27
size: NA
J: TRBJ2-1
D: TRBD1

CDR3: CASSLGLAGMETQYF
DNA: TGTGCTAGCAGCCTCGGACTAGCGGGAATGGAGACCCAGTACTTC
V: TRBV7-7
size: NA
J: TRBJ2-5
D: TRBD2

CDR3: CASSGGLEANEQYF
DNA: TGTGCCAGCAGCGGGGGACTAGAGGCTAACGAGCAGTACTTC
V: TRBV9
size: NA
J: TRBJ2-7
D: TRBD2

CDR3: CASSQSGRGETQYF
DNA: TGTGCCAGCAGTCAGAGCGGGAGGGGGGAGACCCAGTACTTC
V: TRBV27
size: NA
J: TRBJ2-5
D: TRBD2

CDR3: CASSQDRGGGREQYF
DNA: TGCGCCAGCAGCCAAGATAGGGGCGGGGGAAGGGAGCAGTACTTC
V: TRBV4-1
size: NA
J: TRBJ2-7
D: TRBD2

CDR3: CASHSGVVGGYTF
DNA: TGTGCCAGCCACTCAGGGGTAGTAGGTGGCTACACCTTC
V: TRBV6-5
size: NA
J: TRBJ1-2
D: NA

CDR3: CSVRRLQTDTEAFF
DNA: TGCAGCGTCCGGAGACTCCAAACGGACACTGAAGCTTTCTTT
V: TRBV29-1
size: NA
J: TRBJ1-1
D: NA

CDR3: CASSGEGVDEQYF
DNA: TGCGCCAGCTCAGGGGAAGGAGTCGACGAGCAGTACTTC
V: TRBV5-1
size: NA
J: TRBJ2-7
D: NA

CDR3: CASRMDYFSYNEQFF
DNA: TGTGCCAGCAGAATGGACTACTTTTCCTACAATGAGCAGTTCTTC
V: TRBV6-5
size: NA
J: TRBJ2-1
D: NA

CDR3: CASSSLGTKPYEQYF
DNA: TGTGCCAGCAGCTCGCTAGGGACTAAACCCTACGAGCAGTACTTC
V: TRBV5-4
size: NA
J: TRBJ2-7
D: TRBD2

CDR3: CASRQGQIGYTF
DNA: TGTGCCAGCAGGCAAGGACAGATTGGCTACACCTTC
V: TRBV6-5
size: few
J: TRBJ1-2
D: NA

CDR3: CASSYDRAVNTIYF
DNA: TGTGCCAGCAGCTACGACAGGGCGGTCAACACCATATATTTT
V: TRBV5-6
size: NA
J: TRBJ1-3
D: TRBD1

CDR3: CAISGEAGPYNEQFF
DNA: TGTGCCATCAGTGGAGAAGCGGGACCCTACAATGAGCAGTTCTTC
V: TRBV10-3
size: NA
J: TRBJ2-1
D: TRBD2

CDR3: CATRGVRAVETQYF
DNA: TGTGCCACCAGGGGAGTCCGGGCCGTGGAGACCCAGTACTTC
V: TRBV27
size: NA
J: TRBJ2-5
D: NA

CDR3: CASSVATGSLPSTDTQYF
DNA: TGTGCCAGCAGCGTAGCTACAGGGAGTTTACCTAGCACAGATACGCAGTATTTT
V: TRBV9
size: NA
J: TRBJ2-3
D: NA

CDR3: CASSVGGSYGYTF
DNA: TGTGCCAGCAGCGTGGGGGGAAGCTATGGCTACACCTTC
V: TRBV9
size: NA
J: TRBJ1-2
D: NA

CDR3: CASSITGGSLNEQFF
DNA: TGTGCCAGTAGTATAACGGGCGGGAGTCTCAATGAGCAGTTCTTC
V: TRBV19
size: NA
J: TRBJ2-1
D: TRBD2

CDR3: CATNSNTDTQYF
DNA: TGTGCCACCAATTCCAACACAGATACGCAGTATTTT
V: TRBV15
size: NA
J: TRBJ2-3
D: NA

CDR3: CAISVDRYEQYF
DNA: TGTGCCATCAGTGTGGACCGCTACGAGCAGTACTTC
V: TRBV10-3
size: NA
J: TRBJ2-7
D: NA

CDR3: CASSTSGRAADTQYF
DNA: TGCGCCAGCAGCACTAGCGGGAGGGCCGCGGATACGCAGTATTTT
V: TRBV5-1
size: NA
J: TRBJ2-3
D: TRBD2

CDR3: CASSPGPTHNEQFF
DNA: TGTGCTAGCAGTCCGGGACCGACCCACAATGAGCAGTTCTTC
V: TRBV7-7
size: NA
J: TRBJ2-1
D: NA

CDR3: CASSPTGALAGSNEQFF
DNA: TGTGCCAGCAGCCCCACGGGGGCACTAGCGGGGTCTAATGAGCAGTTCTTC
V: TRBV7-3
size: NA
J: TRBJ2-1
D: TRBD2

CDR3: CASRETGSDTEAFF
DNA: TGTGCCAGCAGGGAGACAGGGTCGGACACTGAAGCTTTCTTT
V: TRBV25-1
size: NA
J: TRBJ1-1
D: TRBD1

CDR3: CASSFRGVTEKTQYF
DNA: TGTGCCAGCAGCTTCCGGGGGGTCACAGAAAAGACCCAGTACTTC
V: TRBV21-1
size: few
J: TRBJ2-5
D: NA

CDR3: CATFPKGQGIGANVLTF
DNA: TGTGCCACCTTCCCCAAGGGACAGGGGATCGGGGCCAACGTCCTGACTTTC
V: TRBV5-4
size: NA
J: TRBJ2-6
D: TRBD1

CDR3: CASSPQRTGTNTEAFF
DNA: TGTGCCAGCTCACCACAGAGGACAGGGACGAACACTGAAGCTTTCTTT
V: TRBV18
size: NA
J: TRBJ1-1
D: TRBD1

CDR3: CASSKIGHGDEQFF
DNA: TGTGCCAGCAGCAAAATCGGACACGGCGATGAGCAGTTCTTC
V: TRBV21-1
size: NA
J: TRBJ2-1
D: NA

CDR3: CASSYEMGQGEGEQYF
DNA: TGCGCCAGCAGCTATGAGATGGGACAGGGGGAGGGCGAGCAGTACTTC
V: TRBV5-1
size: NA
J: TRBJ2-7
D: TRBD1

CDR3: CASTRGGQVYEQYF
DNA: TGTGCCAGCACCCGAGGGGGACAGGTTTACGAGCAGTACTTC
V: TRBV2
size: NA
J: TRBJ2-7
D: TRBD1

CDR3: CASRSTASSGNTIYF
DNA: TGTGCCAGCAGGTCAACAGCCAGCTCTGGAAACACCATATATTTT
V: TRBV6-1
size: NA
J: TRBJ1-3
D: NA

CDR3: CASSSPPGFEQYF
DNA: TGTGCCAGCAGCTCCCCCCCGGGGTTCGAGCAGTACTTC
V: TRBV11-1
size: NA
J: TRBJ2-7
D: NA

CDR3: CASSLVGTGGTGELFF
DNA: TGTGCCAGCAGCTTAGTAGGGACAGGCGGCACCGGGGAGCTGTTTTTT
V: TRBV7-2
size: NA
J: TRBJ2-2
D: TRBD1

CDR3: CASSGFGGWQGALYEQYF
DNA: TGTGCCAGCAGTGGTTTCGGCGGGTGGCAGGGGGCGTTGTACGAGCAGTACTTC
V: TRBV6-1
size: NA
J: TRBJ2-7
D: TRBD1

CDR3: CASSPLGGRVSSGNTIYF
DNA: TGCGCCAGCAGCCCCTTAGGGGGCAGGGTATCCTCTGGAAACACCATATATTTT
V: TRBV5-1
size: NA
J: TRBJ1-3
D: TRBD1

CDR3: CASSPFVQQETQYF
DNA: TGTGCCAGCTCACCGTTCGTGCAGCAAGAGACCCAGTACTTC
V: TRBV18
size: NA
J: TRBJ2-5
D: NA

CDR3: CASSPPGTGNTIYF
DNA: TGTGCCAGCAGCCCCCCAGGGACTGGAAACACCATATATTTT
V: TRBV7-9
size: NA
J: TRBJ1-3
D: NA

CDR3: CASSSDRVRSGNEQFF
DNA: TGTGCCAGCAGCTCGGACAGGGTTCGGAGTGGGAATGAGCAGTTCTTC
V: TRBV5-4
size: once
J: TRBJ2-1
D: TRBD1

CDR3: CASKGVRGNTEAFF
DNA: TGCGCCAGCAAGGGGGTGCGGGGGAACACTGAAGCTTTCTTT
V: TRBV5-1
size: NA
J: TRBJ1-1
D: NA

CDR3: CASSWRVNNEQFF
DNA: TGCGCCAGCAGCTGGAGGGTTAACAATGAGCAGTTCTTC
V: TRBV5-1
size: NA
J: TRBJ2-1
D: NA

CDR3: CATQGAGTGELFF
DNA: TGTGCCACCCAGGGGGCGGGCACCGGGGAGCTGTTTTTT
V: TRBV6-5
size: NA
J: TRBJ2-2
D: TRBD1

CDR3: CASSLDGPYEQYF
DNA: TGTGCCAGCAGTTTGGACGGACCCTACGAGCAGTACTTC
V: TRBV28
size: NA
J: TRBJ2-7
D: NA

CDR3: CASSFEGLAGGTNEQFF
DNA: TGTGCCAGCAGCTTCGAGGGACTAGCGGGAGGGACCAATGAGCAGTTCTTC
V: TRBV11-2
size: NA
J: TRBJ2-1
D: TRBD2

CDR3: CASSLSMNTEAFF
DNA: TGTGCCAGCAGTTTATCGATGAACACTGAAGCTTTCTTT
V: TRBV6-5
size: few
J: TRBJ1-1
D: NA

CDR3: CASSFQAGNTDTQYF
DNA: TGCGCCAGCAGCTTCCAAGCGGGAAATACAGATACGCAGTATTTT
V: TRBV5-1
size: NA
J: TRBJ2-3
D: TRBD2

CDR3: CASSPRTFSYEQYF
DNA: TGCGCCAGCAGCCCCCGGACTTTCTCCTACGAGCAGTACTTC
V: TRBV5-1
size: NA
J: TRBJ2-7
D: NA

CDR3: CASTQTGIRNQPQHF
DNA: TGTGCCAGTACCCAGACAGGGATTCGCAATCAGCCCCAGCATTTT
V: TRBV19
size: NA
J: TRBJ1-5
D: TRBD1

CDR3: CASSRLAGGPGTQYF
DNA: TGTGCCAGCAGCCGCCTAGCGGGAGGGCCCGGTACGCAGTATTTT
V: TRBV5-4
size: NA
J: TRBJ2-3
D: TRBD2

CDR3: CASSLADGGPYGYTF
DNA: TGTGCCAGCAGCTTAGCGGACGGAGGCCCCTATGGCTACACCTTC
V: TRBV7-9
size: NA
J: TRBJ1-2
D: NA

CDR3: CASSESGVRTDTQYF
DNA: TGCGCCAGCAGTGAGTCAGGGGTCCGCACAGATACGCAGTATTTT
V: TRBV10-1
size: NA
J: TRBJ2-3
D: NA

CDR3: CASSLRQHNEQFF
DNA: TGTGCCAGCAGCTTGAGGCAGCACAATGAGCAGTTCTTC
V: TRBV7-9
size: NA
J: TRBJ2-1
D: NA

CDR3: CASSYFTGAGSEQYF
DNA: TGTGCCAGCAGTTACTTCACAGGGGCAGGTTCCGAGCAGTACTTC
V: TRBV6-5
size: NA
J: TRBJ2-7
D: TRBD1